What follows are 7 T cell receptor beta chains derived from one specimen sequenced in a study of shared clonotypes between healthy human individuals. Profiled with immunoSEQ multiplex PCR; TCRdb holds only in-frame clones, not every one. Seen here are under 650,000 clones, around 96% observed once, and the top ten hold 0.055% to 0.075%. Sequencing input: naive CD4+ T cells sorted from blood. This sample's subset: CD45RA+ positively selected. The source is a woman under 40 in good health.

J is TRBJ2-7 and V is TRBV2; the D is unclear. Germline loops: CDR1 SNHLY, CDR2 FYNNEI. The length of the CDR3 is 14 residues. V lost 4 bases and J 3 bases, leaving 13 bases between the germline ends. The CDR3: CASSVGRTYYEQYF. The CDR3 nucleotides read TGTGCCAGCAGTGTAGGAAGGACGTACTACGAGCAGTACTTC.

Concerning this clone: Distinct nucleotide sequences in the sample also encode this CDR3. The chain combines TRBV11-2 with TRBJ2-1, with TRBD1 matching 9 bases. CDR3 size: 15 residues. CDR1 and CDR2 (germline): SGHAT, FQNNGV. With V trimmed by 4 bases and J by 2 bases, 3 bases remained unmatched. CDR3 nucleotide sequence: TGTGCCAGCAGCTCGGGACAGGGACCCTACAATGAGCAGTTCTTC. Its protein is CASSSGQGPYNEQFF.

CDR3 in DNA: TGTGCCAGCAGTTACAGGGGCAGCTCACCCCTCCACTTT. Translating gives CASSYRGSSPLHF. The chain recombines TRBV27 with TRBJ1-6; 7 positions match TRBD1. This CDR3 has 13 residues. Germline V gives CDR1 MNHEY, CDR2 SMNVEV (reference sequence). V shed 4 bases, J shed 10 bases, and the junction held 4 bases outside the gene matches.

The gene calls are TRBV14 and TRBJ2-3, with 7 bases aligning to TRBD1. Germline V CDR1 and CDR2: SGHDN, FVKESK. The CDR3 covers 16 residues. V dropped 3 bases and J dropped 3; count of bases not matched to a gene: 9. CDR3 bases: TGTGCCAGCAGCCAGGAAGGGGGCGTGGGGACAGATACGCAGTATTTT. It is translated as CASSQEGGVGTDTQYF.

The chain recombines TRBV6-6 with TRBJ2-7, with a tentative D call TRBD2 (6 bases). Germline V gene data show CDR1 as MNHNY and CDR2 as SVGAGI (reference sequence). This CDR3 spans 15 amino acids. V lost 8 bases, J lost 8 bases, and 25 bases lay in between. CDR3 DNA sequence: TGTGCCAGCGGACTATACCCAAACGTTGCCTCACAGCAGTACTTC. It codes for CASGLYPNVASQQYF.

The V gene is TRBV7-9, the J gene TRBJ1-2; D unclear. This CDR3 has 14 amino acids. The ends were cut back, 0 bases at V and 5 bases at J, with 10 bases in the middle. Germline CDR1 SEHNR, CDR2 FQNEAQ (reference sequence). The CDR3 here is CASSLAYMGYGYTF. DNA for the CDR3: TGTGCCAGCAGCTTAGCCTACATGGGATATGGCTACACCTTC.

CDR3 sequence (DNA): TGTGCCAGCAGCGCCGGGACAGGGGGCTTGGAGACCCAGTACTTC. Translation gives CASSAGTGGLETQYF. The chain couples TRBV2 to TRBJ2-5; 12 bases map to TRBD1. V lost 6 bases and J lost 5; bases outside the gene matches: 7. Germline V gene lookup returns CDR1 SNHLY and CDR2 FYNNEI. The CDR3 has 15 amino acids. Full variable domain (missing parts from reference TRBV2 and TRBJ2-5): EPEVTQTPSHQVTQMGQEVILRCVPISNHLYFYWYRQILGQKVEFLVSFYNNEISEKSEIFDDQFSVERPDGSNFTLKIRSTKLEDSAMYFCASSAGTGGLETQYFGPGTRLLVL.